This T cell receptor (beta chain) was recovered during a study of vaccination effects on CD4 cells after COVID-19. Sequenced by immunoSEQ multiplex PCR; TCRdb stores in-frame clones only, minus some. The sample shows under 40,000 clones, approximately 80% of them seen only once. Sequencing in the ViraFEST assay came after antigen-specific CD4+ T cells had been expanded with viral peptide pools, which were used to stimulate PBMC. Culturing for about 9 days preceded CD4+ T cell isolation. Each participant was administered two doses of either the BNT162b2 or the mRNA-1273 vaccine. Absence of prior SARS-CoV-2 infection characterized the vaccine recipients, who showed negative nucleocapsid antibodies. Notes on this clone: Its target is not known.

V lost 0 bases and J lost 2, with 11 bases in between. Germline V lookup: CDR1 SGHTA, CDR2 FQGTGA. The CDR3 loop spans 16 amino acids. This chain links TRBV7-3 with TRBJ2-4; a weak D match, TRBD1 (6 bases). Specimen: CD4+ T cells from PBMCs cultured with HCoV-NL63 spike peptides, collected after COVID-19 vaccination. This receptor was obtained from a human donor who received a COVID-19 vaccine. Some clones in this sample may be carry-over from other donors' samples. This CDR3 is CASSLTRDTPKNIQYF. DNA for the CDR3: TGTGCCAGCAGCTTAACTCGGGACACCCCCAAAAACATTCAGTACTTC.